This T cell receptor (beta chain) comes out of a study of T cell responses to AZD1222 COVID-19 vaccine. Study results and caveats: In the spike-specific TCR repertoire, nearly half reportedly target unmutated variant regions. Researchers report vaccine-associated CD4 TCRs spanning spike, with dominance at 160-218 and 743-854. Spike-specific TCR repertoires showed rising breadth and depth after two AZD1222 doses. Most donors were white British, females outnumbered males, and clonal diversity was possibly underestimated.

Comment on this clone: Antigen unknown.

This CDR3 is built from 16 residues. The germline CDR1 and CDR2 sequences are MGHRA and YSYEKL. Trimming shortened V by 1 base and J by 0 bases, and 10 bases separated the two germline ends. Some clones are missing from TCRdb's copy, which holds only in-frame ones; the method was immunoSEQ multiplex PCR. Of 65,000 to 95,000 clones listed, around 85% are singletons. The chain uses TRBV4-1 and TRBJ1-3; D is unclear. The receptor was derived from an adult who received the AZD1222 COVID-19 vaccine. Sequencing used peripheral blood, obtained 28 days after the second AZD1222 dose. CDR3 nucleotides: TGCGCCAGCAGCCAAGGACCGGGCCCCTCTGGAAACACCATATATTTT. Translated: CASSQGPGPSGNTIYF.